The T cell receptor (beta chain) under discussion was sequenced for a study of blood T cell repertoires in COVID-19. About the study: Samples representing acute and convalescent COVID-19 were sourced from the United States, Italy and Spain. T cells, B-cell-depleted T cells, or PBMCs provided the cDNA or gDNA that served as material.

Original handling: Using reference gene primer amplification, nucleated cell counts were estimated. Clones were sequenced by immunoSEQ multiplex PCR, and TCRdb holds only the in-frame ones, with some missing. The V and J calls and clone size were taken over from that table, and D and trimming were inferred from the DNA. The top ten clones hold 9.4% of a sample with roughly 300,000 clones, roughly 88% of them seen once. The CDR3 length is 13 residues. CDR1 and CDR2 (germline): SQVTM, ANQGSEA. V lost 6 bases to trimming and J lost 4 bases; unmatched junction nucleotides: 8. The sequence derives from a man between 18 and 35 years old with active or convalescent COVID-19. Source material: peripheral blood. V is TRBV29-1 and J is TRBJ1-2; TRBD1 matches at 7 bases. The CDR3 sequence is CSVTRDSPYGYTF. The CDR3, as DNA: TGCAGCGTCACTAGGGACAGCCCCTATGGCTACACCTTC.